A single T cell receptor beta chain is shown here with its context. Its antigen is unknown. Time point noted: week 35, safety follow-up. Vaccination comprised doses that each held 300 ug of mutant IDH1 20-mer peptide, plus topical imiquimod. Vaccinations, eight in total, occurred in weeks 1, 3, 5, 7, 11, 15, 19, 23. This entry is derived from a study of a mutant IDH1 vaccine in newly diagnosed glioma. The wider study: Investigators started vaccination 4-6 weeks after radiotherapy alone, or with temozolomide cycles.

The CDR3 consists of 15 residues. The germline V gene encodes CDR1 MGHRA and CDR2 YSYEKL. V lost 0 bases, J lost 5 bases, and 13 bases lay in between. Data came from immunoSEQ multiplex PCR; TCRdb stores just in-frame clones and leaves some out. The repertoire consists of 35,000 to 50,000 clones, with approximately 80% occurring once and the leading ten covering 4.5% to 5.5%. The TCR was taken from a woman between 45 and 65 years old with glioma. The sample in question was PBMCs, obtained from a glioma patient whose treatment included an IDH1 peptide vaccine. The chain joins TRBV4-1 to TRBJ1-1; TRBD1 might be the D (5 bases). The DNA for the CDR3 is TGCGCCAGCAGCCAAGATCGGGGGGTTGGTACTGAAGCTTTCTTT. This codes for CASSQDRGVGTEAFF.